The 7 T cell receptor beta chains reported below all come from one sample, sequenced in a study of CD8+ T cells in alopecia areata. In each case, RNA was isolated and then reverse transcribed into cDNA as the sequencing template. Sequenced by immunoSEQ multiplex PCR; TCRdb stores in-frame clones only, minus some. The sample records about 150,000 clones, 55% being singletons. Source material: CD4+ T cells sorted from blood. All receptors derive from a human donor in good health.

The rearrangement joins TRBV11-2 to TRBJ2-7; D remains ambiguous. V was trimmed by 4 bases and J by 2 bases, leaving 15 bases between them. The CDR3 loop spans 15 amino acids. Germline V gene sequence: CDR1 SGHAT, CDR2 FQNNGV. In DNA form, the CDR3 reads TGTGCCAGCAGCTCAACACGTAAGGAACCCTACGAGCAGTACTTC. It is translated as CASSSTRKEPYEQYF. The full variable domain, completed using reference TRBV11-2 and TRBJ2-7, is EAGVAQSPRYKIIEKRQSVAFWCNPISGHATLYWYQQILGQGPKLLIQFQNNGVVDDSQLPKDRFSAERLKGVDSTLKIQPAKLEDSAVYLCASSSTRKEPYEQYFGPGTRLTVT.

This chain uses TRBV5-4 with TRBJ2-4; 7 bases align to TRBD1. Germline CDR1 is SGHNT and CDR2 is YYREEE (reference sequence). V was pared by 3 bases and J by 0 bases, with 6 bases of the junction left unmatched. The CDR3 covers 16 residues. The CDR3 sequence: CASSSGTVSAKNIQYF. In DNA form, the CDR3 reads TGTGCCAGCAGCTCAGGGACAGTCTCAGCCAAAAACATTCAGTACTTC.

The count of this clone is one. The chain employs TRBV6-5 and TRBJ1-4, with D perhaps TRBD1 (6 bases). Germline lookup yields CDR1 MNHEY and CDR2 SVGAGI. With 10 bases removed from V and 5 bases from J, the gap between germline ends came to 11 bases. The CDR3 runs to 12 residues. The CDR3 is CAISGTNEKLFF. The CDR3 DNA reads as TGTGCCATCAGCGGGACAAATGAAAAACTGTTTTTT.

This clone was counted only a few times. The chain is built from TRBV21-1 and TRBJ1-1. TRBV21-1 has pseudogene status. This CDR3 has 12 residues. The CDR3 region is CASSKAFGEAFF. CDR3 DNA: TGTGCCAGCAGCAAAGCTTTTGGTGAAGCTTTCTTT.

This chain links TRBV27 with TRBJ2-7; 8 bases map to TRBD2. Per the germline V gene, CDR1 is MNHEY and CDR2 is SMNVEV (reference sequence). The CDR3 covers 13 residues. V trimming: 3 bases; J trimming: 6 bases; junction bases outside the gene matches: 4. DNA for the CDR3: TGTGCCAGCAGTTTGGCGGGGGGCGGCGAGCAGTACTTC. Amino acid sequence: CASSLAGGGEQYF.

In its sample, this clone was seen a few times. V and J are TRBV6-5 and TRBJ1-2; TRBD1 matches 10 bases. V dropped 5 bases and J dropped 14; count of bases not matched to a gene: 8. CDR3 length: 12 amino acids. Germline CDR1 and CDR2: MNHEY and SVGAGI. The CDR3: CASSRGGQGITF. The CDR3 DNA reads as TGTGCCAGCAGTCGGGGGGGACAGGGGATTACCTTC.

The chain's CDR3 is CASSLAARSGYTF. CDR3 bases: TGCGCCAGCAGCTTGGCCGCGAGGTCAGGGTACACCTTC. J is TRBJ1-2 and V is TRBV5-1, with D possibly matching TRBD1 (5 bases). The CDR3 is 13 residues long. CDR1 is SGHRS and CDR2 is YFSETQ in the germline V gene. V lost 0 bases and J 11 bases, leaving 14 bases between the germline ends. The complete variable domain, with remaining parts taken from reference TRBV5-1 and TRBJ1-2, reads KAGVTQTPRYLIKTRGQQVTLSCSPISGHRSVSWYQQTPGQGLQFLFEYFSETQRNKGNFPGRFSGRQFSNSRSEMNVSTLELGDSALYLCASSLAARSGYTFGSGTRLTVV.